This TCR beta chain came from a study of identical twins. Points from the study as a whole: Researchers reported excess low generation probability among twin-shared out-of-frame alpha sequences. Twins showed weaker excess sharing in their beta out-of-frame sequences.

All donors comprised healthy Caucasians. Template switching (which added a universal primer site) was used, and cDNA carried unique molecular identifiers. MiXCR was run by TCRdb on the 5' RACE reads, yielding one entry per CDR3 protein. The profile shows some 660,000 distinct CDR3 sequences, over 8.5% of them singletons. This clonotype came up a few times. Its antigen is currently unknown. These data were likewise used in another study, on yellow fever vaccine responses in identical twins.

The sequenced material came from PBMCs. The TCR was taken from a woman aged 18-29 years in good health.

In nucleotides, the CDR3 is TGCAGTGCTAGAGATCCCGGGGGCGGCAATCAGCCCCAGCATTTT. Translated: CSARDPGGGNQPQHF. The rearrangement joins TRBV20-1 to TRBJ1-5, with D perhaps TRBD1 (6 bases). This CDR3 contains 15 residues. V lost 0 bases and J lost 2, with 11 bases in between. CDR1 is DFQATT and CDR2 is SNEGSKA in the germline V gene (reference sequence).